Shown below are 6 T cell receptor beta chains from a single sample sequenced in a study of post-analysis software for immune sequencing data. General study findings and limits: About 5 TRBV segments, including TRBV5-6, TRBV5-1 and TRBV20-1, were more frequent in patients than controls.

No antigen has been identified for these receptors. Unique molecular identifiers tagged the TCR beta cDNA libraries. From the PCR reads, TCRdb called clonotypes with MiXCR, one entry per CDR3 protein. The repertoire includes approximately 730,000 distinct CDR3 sequences, less than 35% of them detected once, and approximately 0.55% sits in the top ten. The sequenced material came from blood. Receptor source: a girl aged 10-17 years with multiple sclerosis.

This clonotype was counted between two and nine times. The V and J genes are TRBV5-1 and TRBJ1-2, with 8 bases matching TRBD1. The CDR3 is made up of 15 amino acids. CDR1 is SGHRS, CDR2 YFSETQ, per germline. The V segment lost 0 bases and the J segment 3 bases; nucleotides outside the gene matches: 4. In nucleotides, the CDR3 is TGCGCCAGCAGCTTGGCCCCAGGGGGCCACTATGGCTACACCTTC. It is translated as CASSLAPGGHYGYTF. Full variable domain (outside the CDR3, taken from reference TRBV5-1 and TRBJ1-2): KAGVTQTPRYLIKTRGQQVTLSCSPISGHRSVSWYQQTPGQGLQFLFEYFSETQRNKGNFPGRFSGRQFSNSRSEMNVSTLELGDSALYLCASSLAPGGHYGYTFGSGTRLTVV.

The chain joins TRBV20-1 to TRBJ1-5; D remains unclear. V gave up 0 bases and J gave up 5 bases, with 14 bases separating them. CDR3 length: 15 amino acids. Germline lookup yields CDR1 DFQATT and CDR2 SNEGSKA (reference sequence). CDR3 residues: CSAREDGYLYQPQHF. DNA of the CDR3: TGCAGTGCTAGAGAGGATGGGTATTTATATCAGCCCCAGCATTTT.

This clonotype occurred a few times. This chain connects TRBV25-1 to TRBJ2-3; a weak D match, TRBD1 (5 bases). Trimming pared 1 base from V and 3 bases from J, leaving 11 bases between. The CDR3 runs to 15 residues. The germline CDR1 and CDR2 sequences are MGHDK and SYGVNS. In DNA, the CDR3 is TGTGCCAGCAGTGAATGGCAGGGCAGAACAGATACGCAGTATTTT. It codes for CASSEWQGRTDTQYF.

J is TRBJ1-5 and V is TRBV6-5; 9 positions match TRBD1. This CDR3 is 15 amino acids long. V shed 6 bases and J 4 bases; nucleotides not matched to a gene: 7. Germline V CDR1 and CDR2: MNHEY, SVGAGI. CDR3 in DNA: TGTGCCAGCAGAAACAGGGGGCTGGGGAATCAGCCCCAGCATTTT. Its translation is CASRNRGLGNQPQHF.

This clonotype is a singleton in its sample. The rearrangement links TRBV7-9 to TRBJ2-7; the D is unclear. The CDR3 covers 15 residues. Trimming stripped 2 bases from V and 2 bases from J, with 13 bases between. Germline V lookup: CDR1 SEHNR, CDR2 FQNEAQ (reference sequence). CDR3 in amino acids: CASSLSPWSPYEQYF. CDR3 in DNA: TGTGCCAGCAGCTTATCGCCTTGGAGCCCCTACGAGCAGTACTTC.

Details on this clonotype: Mismatch with germline at one junction end may stem from a read error. The chain uses TRBV20-1 and TRBJ1-2; possible D gene TRBD1, 5 bases. The V gene's germline CDR1 is DFQATT and CDR2 SNEGSKA (reference sequence). The CDR3 runs to 13 residues. The DNA of the CDR3 is TGCAGTACTAGCTCTGACAGCCACTATGGCTACACCTTC. Translating it yields CSTSSDSHYGYTF.